The T cell receptor (beta chain) under discussion was sequenced for a study of T cells after yellow fever vaccination. At the level of the study: Fractions of low cell number were prepared using SMART-Seq v4 Ultra Low Input.

TCRdb itself ran the 5' RACE reads through MiXCR, one entry per CDR3 protein. This table has over 300,000 distinct CDR3 sequences, 6.5% to 8.5% appearing once. Regarding this clonotype: Antigen unknown.

Germline trimming cut 0 bases from V and 4 bases from J; bases unmatched to any gene: 7. This CDR3 has 17 residues. From germline, CDR1 is SGHRS and CDR2 YFSETQ. Study-level results: The CD4 compartment and the CD8 compartment contained a small share of clonotypes in common.

The sample here was PBMCs, taken about 49 days after the first yellow fever vaccination. The V gene is TRBV5-1, the J gene TRBJ2-2, with TRBD1 identical over 9 bases. The receptor was isolated from a man younger than 30 who received the YFV17D yellow fever vaccine. The CDR3 loop reads CASSLDRGLGGTGELFF. The CDR3 bases are TGCGCCAGCAGCTTGGACAGGGGGCTTGGTGGCACCGGGGAGCTGTTTTTT.